Included here is one TCR beta chain sequence, with context. Its antigen is not yet known. Base qualities are not provided; no much larger clone lies one nucleotide away. This specimen belongs to a study of graft-versus-host responses after intestinal transplantation (dated by TCRdb to the early 2020s). Background on the whole study: The transplants that recipients received were multivisceral, liver-intestinal, or isolated intestinal. Rather than going through the commercial service, samples from three later patients were sequenced in-house on an Illumina MiSeq and processed with MiXCR. All recipients received anti-thymocyte globulin induction followed by maintenance tacrolimus and steroids for 3 to 4 years. Of the roughly 24 intestinal transplant recipients enrolled in the cohort, one of whom was a retransplant, 3 patients without pretransplant specimens were excluded. Bulk TCR-beta CDR3 sequencing was used to track graft-versus-host and host-versus-graft alloreactive T cell clones in the graft, circulation and bone marrow after intestinal transplantation. Alloreactive clones were identified by sequencing pre-transplant mixed lymphocyte reaction products and comparing these products with unstimulated pre-transplant donor and recipient T cells. Donor T cell macrochimerism was defined as a peak of at least 4% donor T cells among recipient peripheral blood mononuclear cells. The full study reports these points: The conclusions were limited by the relatively low number and heterogeneity of the intestinal transplant patients. GvH clones were detected in recipient bone marrow, and some of these GvH clones were observed earlier in ileal mucosa or blood, consistent with an intestinal mucosal origin. In patients with donor T cell macrochimerism, the allografts had high GvH to HvG T cell clonal ratios. Peak levels of circulating GvH clones were associated with declines in HvG clones early after transplant.

Library preparation employed the immunoSEQ multiplex PCR assay. For most patients, genomic DNA was isolated with the Qiagen DNeasy Blood and Tissue Kit and shipped frozen to Adaptive Biotechnologies for TCR sequencing. High-throughput TCR-beta CDR3 sequencing of genomic DNA from most patients was performed by Adaptive Biotechnologies. The source study handled its data this way. Adaptive's ImmunoSEQ software supplied the TCR sequencing data for roughly 17 patients, while MiXCR and VDJtools were used to process a few other patients. To correct CD4 versus CD8 sorting errors, sequences present in both subsets at a frequency ratio below 5:1 were removed. CDR3 nucleotide sequences shared between donor and recipient were removed because the origin of such sequences could not be assigned. To count as alloreactive, a clone needed at least 2-fold expansion over unstimulated cells and a minimum CFSE-low frequency of 0.002% (template counts) or 0.001% (read counts). Clones detected in sequenced pre-transplant spleen, lymph node, or MLR CFSE-low populations of the donor or recipient were defined as mappable. The cumulative frequency of alloreactive clones was calculated as a percentage of all sequences, weighted by copy number. The source is immuneACCESS, and TCRdb retained only in-frame sequences with V and J called. Part of the clones is not carried over; for the studies checked, unresolved V genes explain less than half of this, and the remainder is unexplained. D and trimming come from the DNA, and the V and J calls and clone size come from that table. For this sample the table gives about 41,000 clones, of which roughly 96% were detected only once. Approximately 0.54% of the sample is in the top ten clones.

Taken with the paper, the label for time point translates to: cells obtained before transplantation from donor or recipient. CD3+CD4+ and CD3+CD8+ populations were FACS-sorted from unstimulated pre-transplant donor and recipient cells taken from spleen or lymph nodes. The germline V gene yields MNHEY for CDR1 and SVGAGI for CDR2. The CDR3 runs 14 amino acids, cysteine and phenylalanine included. CDR3 DNA is the only sequence kept; it has 42 bases, read in frame from the first base. V is shortened by 2 bases, J by 3 bases, and the region joining them spans 10 bases. Recombination connected TRBV6-5 to TRBJ1-1, with TRBD1 as a weak D call on 5 bases. The sequence derives from a human donor who was the organ donor for an intestinal transplant. The source material was unstimulated CD8+ T cells sorted from spleen or lymph node cells, sampled before transplant. The nucleotide sequence is TGTGCCAGCAGTTACCTCCGGGGGGACACTGAAGCTTTCTTT. It translates to CASSYLRGDTEAFF.